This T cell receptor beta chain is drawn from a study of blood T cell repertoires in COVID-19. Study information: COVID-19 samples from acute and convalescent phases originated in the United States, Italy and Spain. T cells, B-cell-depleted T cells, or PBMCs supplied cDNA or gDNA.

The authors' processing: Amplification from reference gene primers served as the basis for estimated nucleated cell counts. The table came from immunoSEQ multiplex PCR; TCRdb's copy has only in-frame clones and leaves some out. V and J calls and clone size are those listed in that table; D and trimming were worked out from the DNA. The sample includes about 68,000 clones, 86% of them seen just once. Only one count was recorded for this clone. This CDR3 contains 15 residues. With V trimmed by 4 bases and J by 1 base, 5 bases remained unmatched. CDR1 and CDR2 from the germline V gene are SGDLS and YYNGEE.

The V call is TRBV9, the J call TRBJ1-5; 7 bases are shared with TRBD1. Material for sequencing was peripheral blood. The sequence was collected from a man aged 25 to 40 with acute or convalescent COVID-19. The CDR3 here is CASSSGQMSNQPQHF. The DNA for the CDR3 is TGTGCCAGCAGCTCGGGACAGATGAGCAATCAGCCCCAGCATTTT. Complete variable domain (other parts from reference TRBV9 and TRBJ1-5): DSGVTQTPKHLITATGQRVTLRCSPRSGDLSVYWYQQSLDQGLQFLIQYYNGEERAKGNILERFSAQQFPDLHSELNLSSLELGDSALYFCASSSGQMSNQPQHFGDGTRLSIL.